These T cell receptor beta chains were read from a single sample in a study of T-cell memory formation after mild COVID-19. TCRdb fed the 5' RACE reads into MiXCR, producing one record per CDR3 protein. Of 150,000 to 200,000 distinct CDR3 sequences listed, roughly 28% were seen once; the top ten hold 9.5% to 15%. The sample consisted of PBMCs or a T cell subset sorted from them (not recorded which). These receptors were collected from an adult woman who had mild COVID-19 (a few samples of this study predate the infection). Cell type and time point are not known. CDR3s include the opening cysteine and the closing phenylalanine or tryptophan. The D gene is left open where the match is weak. Clone size is not always given. Where it is, it says once, few, many or a class for expanded clones.

J: TRBJ1-2
length: 11
V: TRBV20-1
size: NA
D: NA
CDR3: CSGQKNYGYTF
DNA: TGCAGTGGGCAGAAGAACTATGGCTACACCTTC

J: TRBJ2-6
length: 16
V: TRBV2
size: few
D: NA
CDR3: CASSEFDRTGANVLTF
DNA: TGTGCCAGCAGTGAATTCGACAGGACTGGGGCCAACGTCCTGACTTTC

J: TRBJ2-1
length: 14
V: TRBV4-2
size: NA
D: NA
CDR3: CASRQLSSDLRQFF
DNA: TGTGCCAGCAGGCAACTTTCTAGCGATTTGAGGCAGTTCTTC

J: TRBJ2-3
length: 15
V: TRBV7-9
size: few
D: NA
CDR3: CASSLSGPEGDTQYF
DNA: TGTGCCAGCAGCCTATCTGGACCCGAGGGGGATACGCAGTATTTT

J: TRBJ2-6
length: 15
V: TRBV4-3
size: NA
D: NA
CDR3: CASSVLTAGANVLTF
DNA: TGCGCCAGCAGCGTCTTGACAGCCGGGGCCAACGTCCTGACTTTC

J: TRBJ1-1
length: 13
V: TRBV4-2
size: few
D: NA
CDR3: CASSQDGGTEAFF
DNA: TGTGCCAGCAGCCAAGACGGGGGTACTGAAGCTTTCTTT

J: TRBJ1-4
length: 17
V: TRBV9
size: few
D: TRBD1
CDR3: CASSGGQDLTTNEKLFF
DNA: TGTGCCAGCAGCGGCGGACAGGATCTGACAACTAATGAAAAACTGTTTTTT

J: TRBJ2-1
length: 18
V: TRBV5-4
size: NA
D: NA
CDR3: CASSSRLEGGMSGNEQFF
DNA: TGTGCCAGCAGCAGCCGACTAGAAGGGGGTATGTCGGGGAATGAGCAGTTCTTC

J: TRBJ2-1
length: 12
V: TRBV13
size: NA
D: NA
CDR3: CASSVVLGEQFF
DNA: TGTGCCAGCAGCGTAGTCCTAGGAGAGCAGTTCTTC

J: TRBJ2-1
length: 16
V: TRBV4-1
size: few
D: NA
CDR3: CASSQGLGSVDTEQFF
DNA: TGCGCCAGCAGCCAAGGCCTAGGTAGTGTAGACACTGAGCAGTTCTTC

J: TRBJ2-3
length: 14
V: TRBV11-3
size: few
D: NA
CDR3: CASSFSRGADTQYF
DNA: TGTGCCAGCAGTTTCTCAAGGGGAGCTGATACGCAGTATTTT

J: TRBJ2-1
length: 17
V: TRBV5-1
size: NA
D: TRBD2
CDR3: CASSFGTSGRALGEQFF
DNA: TGCGCCAGCAGCTTCGGGACTAGCGGGCGGGCTTTGGGAGAGCAGTTCTTC

J: TRBJ1-3
length: 13
V: TRBV7-9
size: NA
D: NA
CDR3: CASSRVSGNTIYF
DNA: TGTGCCAGCAGCCGGGTCTCCGGAAACACCATATATTTT

J: TRBJ2-5
length: 17
V: TRBV6-5
size: NA
D: NA
CDR3: CASSYGMAARGGETQYF
DNA: TGTGCCAGCAGTTACGGAATGGCTGCCAGGGGGGGAGAGACCCAGTACTTC

J: TRBJ2-5
length: 11
V: TRBV25-1
size: few
D: NA
CDR3: CATRRGETQYF
DNA: TGTGCCACCCGGCGGGGAGAGACCCAGTACTTC

J: TRBJ2-2
length: 16
V: TRBV24-1
size: NA
D: NA
CDR3: CATSEPPGRGTGELFF
DNA: TGTGCCACCAGTGAGCCCCCGGGGCGCGGTACCGGGGAGCTGTTTTTT

J: TRBJ2-6
length: 16
V: TRBV10-3
size: few
D: TRBD1
CDR3: CAIRAGQGSGANVLTF
DNA: TGTGCCATCAGAGCGGGACAGGGTTCGGGGGCCAACGTCCTGACTTTC

J: TRBJ2-2
length: 15
V: TRBV6-2/TRBV6-3
size: NA
D: TRBD1
CDR3: CASRMTGVRTGELFF
DNA: TGTGCCAGCAGAATGACAGGGGTACGGACCGGGGAGCTGTTTTTT

J: TRBJ2-3
length: 13
V: TRBV7-3
size: few
D: NA
CDR3: CASSQQDYTQRYF
DNA: TGTGCCAGCAGCCAACAGGACTATACACAACGGTATTTT

J: TRBJ2-1
length: 12
V: TRBV20-1
size: few
D: NA
CDR3: CSAYTGYNEQFF
DNA: TGCAGTGCATACACAGGCTACAATGAGCAGTTCTTC

J: TRBJ2-5
length: 14
V: TRBV7-6
size: few
D: NA
CDR3: CASSPRQDGETQYF
DNA: TGTGCCAGCAGCCCCAGACAGGACGGAGAGACCCAGTACTTC

J: TRBJ2-3
length: 17
V: TRBV5-1
size: NA
D: NA
CDR3: CASSLGRGRPRTDTQYF
DNA: TGCGCCAGCAGCTTAGGCAGGGGCCGACCCCGCACAGATACGCAGTATTTT

J: TRBJ2-4
length: 14
V: TRBV6-6
size: NA
D: NA
CDR3: CASASGRGKNIQYF
DNA: TGTGCCAGCGCCTCGGGCCGCGGCAAAAACATTCAGTACTTC

J: TRBJ2-3
length: 13
V: TRBV7-2
size: NA
D: TRBD2
CDR3: CASSLASSGGPHF
DNA: TGTGCCAGCAGCTTAGCTTCCAGCGGGGGGCCCCATTTT

J: TRBJ2-1
length: 10
V: TRBV20-1
size: NA
D: NA
CDR3: CSASGQRVFF
DNA: TGCAGTGCTAGCGGGCAAAGAGTGTTCTTC

J: TRBJ1-1
length: 13
V: TRBV20-1
size: NA
D: NA
CDR3: CSASRRSNTEAFF
DNA: TGCAGTGCTAGTAGACGGTCAAACACTGAAGCTTTCTTT

J: TRBJ2-2
length: 18
V: TRBV27
size: NA
D: TRBD2
CDR3: CASSPTSGRAGEIGELFF
DNA: TGTGCCAGCAGCCCAACGAGCGGGAGGGCCGGGGAAATCGGGGAGCTGTTTTTT

J: TRBJ2-5
length: 12
V: TRBV7-9
size: few
D: NA
CDR3: CASSSSGTPQYF
DNA: TGTGCCAGCAGCTCGTCTGGGACGCCCCAGTACTTC

J: TRBJ2-7
length: 13
V: TRBV24-1
size: few
D: NA
CDR3: CATSDERDNGQYF
DNA: TGTGCCACCAGTGATGAACGGGACAACGGGCAGTACTTC

J: TRBJ2-7
length: 14
V: TRBV25-1
size: NA
D: TRBD1
CDR3: CASSKGQPGYEQYF
DNA: TGTGCCAGCAGTAAGGGACAGCCAGGGTACGAGCAGTACTTC

J: TRBJ2-3
length: 14
V: TRBV5-1
size: few
D: NA
CDR3: CASSLAAGQDTQYF
DNA: TGCGCCAGCAGCTTGGCCGCGGGGCAAGATACGCAGTATTTT

J: TRBJ2-7
length: 13
V: TRBV12-3/TRBV12-4
size: NA
D: NA
CDR3: CASSFGLAYEQYF
DNA: TGTGCCAGCAGTTTCGGGCTAGCCTACGAGCAGTACTTC

J: TRBJ2-7
length: 12
V: TRBV7-9
size: NA
D: NA
CDR3: CASSLLGSSTYF
DNA: TGTGCCAGCAGCTTACTCGGCAGCAGTACCTACTTC

J: TRBJ1-1
length: 17
V: TRBV5-1
size: once
D: NA
CDR3: CASSLLGGSDRFPEAFF
DNA: TGCGCCAGCAGCTTGTTGGGTGGATCAGACAGGTTCCCTGAAGCTTTCTTT

J: TRBJ2-1
length: 15
V: TRBV12-3/TRBV12-4
size: NA
D: TRBD1
CDR3: CASSHLDRGMDEQFF
DNA: TGTGCCAGCAGCCACTTGGACAGGGGGATGGATGAGCAGTTCTTC

J: TRBJ2-6
length: 18
V: TRBV11-2
size: NA
D: NA
CDR3: CASSPPTEVASGANVLTF
DNA: TGTGCCAGCAGCCCGCCGACAGAAGTAGCCTCTGGGGCCAACGTCCTGACTTTC

J: TRBJ2-3
length: 15
V: TRBV5-1
size: NA
D: TRBD1
CDR3: CASSLEQGSTDTQYF
DNA: TGCGCCAGCAGCTTGGAACAGGGGAGCACAGATACGCAGTATTTT

J: TRBJ2-7
length: 13
V: TRBV7-9
size: NA
D: NA
CDR3: CASSLGGLYEQYF
DNA: TGTGCCAGCAGTCTCGGGGGGCTGTACGAGCAGTACTTC

J: TRBJ1-4
length: 14
V: TRBV5-1
size: once
D: NA
CDR3: CASSLSPTLEKLFF
DNA: TGCGCCAGCAGCTTGAGCCCGACTCTAGAAAAACTGTTTTTT

J: TRBJ2-1
length: 14
V: TRBV12-3/TRBV12-4
size: many
D: TRBD1
CDR3: CASSLSGTGNEQFF
DNA: TGTGCCAGCAGCTTATCCGGGACAGGCAATGAGCAGTTCTTC

J: TRBJ2-2
length: 13
V: TRBV30
size: once
D: NA
CDR3: CAWSVGSHGELFF
DNA: TGTGCCTGGAGTGTCGGAAGTCACGGGGAGCTGTTTTTT

J: TRBJ2-1
length: 14
V: TRBV5-1
size: few
D: NA
CDR3: CASSFMGPYNEQFF
DNA: TGCGCCAGCAGCTTTATGGGACCATACAATGAGCAGTTCTTC

J: TRBJ1-6
length: 12
V: TRBV7-9
size: NA
D: NA
CDR3: CASTPPGSPLHF
DNA: TGTGCCAGCACCCCGCCTGGTTCACCCCTCCACTTT

J: TRBJ2-7
length: 13
V: TRBV6-5
size: NA
D: NA
CDR3: CASSYSNYYEQYF
DNA: TGTGCCAGCAGTTACTCGAACTACTACGAGCAGTACTTC

J: TRBJ1-3
length: 14
V: TRBV5-1
size: few
D: NA
CDR3: CASSLGTSGNTIYF
DNA: TGCGCCAGCAGCTTGGGTACCTCTGGAAACACCATATATTTT

J: TRBJ1-3
length: 14
V: TRBV19
size: NA
D: NA
CDR3: CATGRIHSGNTIYF
DNA: TGTGCCACGGGACGGATCCACTCTGGAAACACCATATATTTT

J: TRBJ1-1
length: 16
V: TRBV18
size: NA
D: NA
CDR3: CASSPLYRVEDTEAFF
DNA: TGTGCCAGCTCACCGTTATACCGAGTCGAGGACACTGAAGCTTTCTTT

J: TRBJ1-5
length: 19
V: TRBV7-9
size: NA
D: NA
CDR3: CASSSAKAGTKSEGQPQHF
DNA: TGTGCCAGCAGCTCCGCTAAGGCCGGGACCAAGTCGGAGGGTCAGCCCCAGCATTTT

J: TRBJ2-3
length: 15
V: TRBV20-1
size: few
D: TRBD2
CDR3: CSARDSAGGTDTQYF
DNA: TGCAGTGCTAGAGATTCGGCGGGGGGGACAGATACGCAGTATTTT

J: TRBJ1-2
length: 14
V: TRBV24-1
size: NA
D: NA
CDR3: CATSDLGQTYGYTF
DNA: TGTGCCACCAGTGATCTTGGGCAGACCTATGGCTACACCTTC

J: TRBJ1-5
length: 13
V: TRBV2
size: few
D: NA
CDR3: CASRDEINQPQHF
DNA: TGTGCCAGCAGGGACGAGATAAATCAGCCCCAGCATTTT

J: TRBJ1-1
length: 15
V: TRBV9
size: NA
D: NA
CDR3: CASGGDPYRNTEAFF
DNA: TGTGCCAGCGGGGGGGACCCCTATAGGAACACTGAAGCTTTCTTT

J: TRBJ2-7
length: 14
V: TRBV24-1
size: NA
D: NA
CDR3: CATSDPTAADEQYF
DNA: TGTGCCACCAGTGATCCGACAGCCGCTGACGAGCAGTACTTC

J: TRBJ1-5
length: 15
V: TRBV2
size: NA
D: NA
CDR3: CASSQQGLPNQPQHF
DNA: TGTGCCAGCAGTCAACAGGGATTACCGAATCAGCCCCAGCATTTT

J: TRBJ2-3
length: 15
V: TRBV15
size: NA
D: TRBD2
CDR3: CATSRPISGADTQYF
DNA: TGTGCCACCAGCAGACCGATTAGCGGGGCCGATACGCAGTATTTT

J: TRBJ2-7
length: 17
V: TRBV15
size: NA
D: TRBD2
CDR3: CATSREASGALSYEQYF
DNA: TGTGCCACCAGCAGAGAGGCTAGCGGGGCCCTCTCCTACGAGCAGTACTTC

J: TRBJ1-2
length: 15
V: TRBV6-5
size: few
D: TRBD1
CDR3: CASSYSGTAIYGYTF
DNA: TGTGCCAGCAGTTACTCGGGGACAGCCATCTATGGCTACACCTTC

J: TRBJ2-7
length: 15
V: TRBV4-2
size: few
D: TRBD2
CDR3: CASSGISGRPGEQYF
DNA: TGTGCCAGCAGCGGAATTAGCGGGAGACCAGGCGAGCAGTACTTC

J: TRBJ2-1
length: 16
V: TRBV4-1
size: NA
D: TRBD2
CDR3: CASSLSTSGRTHEQFF
DNA: TGCGCCAGCAGCCTATCCACTAGCGGGAGGACCCATGAGCAGTTCTTC

J: TRBJ1-1
length: 16
V: TRBV6-5
size: NA
D: NA
CDR3: CASSYQVMGGDTEAFF
DNA: TGTGCCAGCAGTTACCAAGTTATGGGTGGCGACACTGAAGCTTTCTTT